This T cell receptor (beta chain) derives from a study of cytomegalovirus exposure and HLA in healthy donors. General study points: In all likelihood, a cluster of highly shared sequence variants was a sequencing artifact.

The PCR ran on 60 Vbeta and 13 Jbeta primers. Sequenced by immunoSEQ multiplex PCR; TCRdb stores in-frame clones only, minus some. The table shows 98,000 or so clones, with approximately 80% occurring only once. Comments on this clone: Its specificity is unknown.

Input material: PBMCs. This receptor was obtained from a woman aged 18-29 years in good health and CMV-seropositive.

The CDR3 nucleotides are TGTGCCAGCAGTTTATACGGACAGGGGGCGAACACTGAAGCTTTCTTT. This sequence encodes CASSLYGQGANTEAFF. The chain employs TRBV28 and TRBJ1-1; the match to TRBD1 covers 11 bases. CDR1 and CDR2 (germline): MDHEN, SYDVKM. This CDR3 is 16 amino acids long. V lost 1 base and J lost 1; bases outside the gene matches: 2.